This TCR beta chain was captured by sequencing in a study of control samples from healthy donors and cancer patients. Germline V gene lookup returns CDR1 LNHDA and CDR2 SQIVND (reference sequence). With 8 bases removed from V and 6 bases from J, the gap between germline ends came to 22 bases. The CDR3 covers 16 residues. Assay used: immunoSEQ multiplex PCR; TCRdb lists only in-frame clones, some missing. Among about 110,000 clones listed, 85% to 90% were seen once. This rearrangement joins TRBV19 to TRBJ2-2; D is perhaps TRBD2 (6 bases). This receptor was taken from a woman aged 45-65 years in good health. Specimen: blood. The CDR3, as DNA: TGTGCCAGTGGGTCACCGAGACTAGTTAGTTCCGGGGAGCTGTTTTTT. It encodes CASGSPRLVSSGELFF. The full variable domain, in which reference TRBV19 and TRBJ2-2 provide the parts outside the CDR3, is DGGITQSPKYLFRKEGQNVTLSCEQNLNHDAMYWYRQDPGQGLRLIYYSQIVNDFQKGDIAEGYSVSREKKESFPLTVTSAQKNPTAFYLCASGSPRLVSSGELFFGEGSRLTVL.